This T cell receptor (beta chain) was observed in a study of PD-L1 blockade in urothelial cancer (dated by TCRdb to about 2017). Looking at the study overall: Therapy was started in about 2014 for all patients, and atezolizumab 1,200 mg was administered intravenously every 3 weeks. About 85% of the 29 patients were males with bladder-origin urothelial cancer, and about 65% of the 29 reported a prior smoking history. An ECOG performance status of 0 or 1 was recorded for the patients, and 0 to 3 prior chemotherapy regimens had been received by the patients. Blood samples were analyzed at 3 weeks after treatment start (second dose) and at 6 weeks after treatment start. Blood samples yielded a median of around 150,000 T cells and more than 80,000 unique TCRs, with median clonality roughly 0.082. The study was an exploratory multi-omic analysis of somatic, immune and clinical correlates of response to PD-L1 blockade with atezolizumab in urothelial cancer. Pretreatment tumor samples, along with matched peripheral blood serially collected before and after atezolizumab treatment, were subjected to TCR sequencing. Durable clinical benefit was defined as progression-free survival longer than 6 months, and TCR features were also tested against progression-free and overall survival. In the same patients who had TCR sequencing, pretreatment tumors also underwent whole exome sequencing and RNA sequencing. Roughly 10 patients achieved durable clinical benefit and 20 did not. Pretreatment blood TCR-seq was available for nearly 30 patients, at least one posttreatment blood collection was obtained for around 25 patients, and tumor TCR-seq was available for around 25 patients. Overall study outcomes, separate from this receptor: At 3 weeks after the start of treatment, tumor-associated TCR clones in peripheral blood had expanded more in patients with durable benefit (n ≈ 24, p = 0.022). Small sample size (n of about 30) and many exploratory analyses mean the results are intended to be hypothesis-generating. A pretreatment peripheral blood TCR clonality below the median was linked to improved progression-free and overall survival.

Regarding this clone: Its antigen remains unidentified. No qualities accompany the bases; no much larger clone lies one base away.

The germline V gene sets CDR1 to MNHEY and CDR2 to SVGAGI. The germline V end is reduced by 6 bases and the J end by 4 bases; junction bases left unmatched: 9. The CDR3 measures 15 amino acids from cysteine to phenylalanine. Only the CDR3 part of the read is kept: 45 bases, read in frame from the first base. To estimate absolute template abundance from read counts, synthetic TCR analog templates were spiked into each PCR. Using the immunoSEQ assay, TCRbeta CDR3 regions were amplified from genomic DNA with bias-controlled V and J gene primers. Rearranged TCRbeta segments were sequenced at approximately 20X coverage. As for the original processing: Clustering was used to correct sequencing errors, and CDR3s were annotated against IMGT so that V, D and J genes could be assigned. Downstream analyses used only productive TCRbeta rearrangements, leaving out any out-of-frame or stop-codon sequences. Clonality was computed as one minus Shannon entropy normalized by the log of the number of unique productive sequences. Clones differing between time points or between blood and tumor were identified using Fisher's exact test with Benjamini-Hochberg correction, with an adjusted p below 0.01 applied as the threshold. In its TCRdb copy, this immuneACCESS table keeps in-frame sequences only and misses some clones. Where compared with another copy, unresolved V genes explain less than half of these, and the others have no known cause. D and trimming come from the DNA, and the V and J calls and clone size come from that table. The sample data list under 70,000 clones, and approximately 75% of these were observed just once. The top ten clones comprise 1.6% of the sample.

This specimen's time point label, per the study, means: pretreatment peripheral blood. A total of roughly 30 patients with locally advanced or metastatic urothelial carcinoma, treated at Memorial Sloan Kettering on a trial protocol, made up the cohort. Peripheral blood mononuclear cells were collected pretreatment and during treatment, at between 1 and 8 total time points per patient. The Qiagen DNeasy Blood extraction kit was used to purify genomic DNA from total PBMCs and tumor samples. PBMCs were collected pretreatment and during treatment, and were isolated and stored as previously described. This receptor was identified in a man between 65 and 85 years old with urothelial cancer. The chain is made from TRBV6-5 and TRBJ2-1; 7 central bases correspond to TRBD1. The sequencing used PBMCs, collected around atezolizumab (anti-PD-L1) treatment. The CDR3 has the sequence CASRRTGVLYNEQFF. The nucleotides are TGTGCCAGCAGAAGAACAGGGGTCCTATACAATGAGCAGTTCTTC.